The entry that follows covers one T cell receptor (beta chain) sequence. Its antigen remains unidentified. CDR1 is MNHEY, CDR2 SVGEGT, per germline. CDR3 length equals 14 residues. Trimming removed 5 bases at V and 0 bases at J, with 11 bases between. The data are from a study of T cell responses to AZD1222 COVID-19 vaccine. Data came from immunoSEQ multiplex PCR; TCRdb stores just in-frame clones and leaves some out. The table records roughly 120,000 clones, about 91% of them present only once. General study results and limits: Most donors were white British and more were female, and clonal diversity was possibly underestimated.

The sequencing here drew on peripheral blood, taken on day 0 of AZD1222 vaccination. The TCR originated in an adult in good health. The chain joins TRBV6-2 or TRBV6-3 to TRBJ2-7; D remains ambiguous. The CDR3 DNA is TGTGCCAGCAGTCTAGGTAGACTCTCCTACGAGCAGTACTTC. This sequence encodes CASSLGRLSYEQYF.